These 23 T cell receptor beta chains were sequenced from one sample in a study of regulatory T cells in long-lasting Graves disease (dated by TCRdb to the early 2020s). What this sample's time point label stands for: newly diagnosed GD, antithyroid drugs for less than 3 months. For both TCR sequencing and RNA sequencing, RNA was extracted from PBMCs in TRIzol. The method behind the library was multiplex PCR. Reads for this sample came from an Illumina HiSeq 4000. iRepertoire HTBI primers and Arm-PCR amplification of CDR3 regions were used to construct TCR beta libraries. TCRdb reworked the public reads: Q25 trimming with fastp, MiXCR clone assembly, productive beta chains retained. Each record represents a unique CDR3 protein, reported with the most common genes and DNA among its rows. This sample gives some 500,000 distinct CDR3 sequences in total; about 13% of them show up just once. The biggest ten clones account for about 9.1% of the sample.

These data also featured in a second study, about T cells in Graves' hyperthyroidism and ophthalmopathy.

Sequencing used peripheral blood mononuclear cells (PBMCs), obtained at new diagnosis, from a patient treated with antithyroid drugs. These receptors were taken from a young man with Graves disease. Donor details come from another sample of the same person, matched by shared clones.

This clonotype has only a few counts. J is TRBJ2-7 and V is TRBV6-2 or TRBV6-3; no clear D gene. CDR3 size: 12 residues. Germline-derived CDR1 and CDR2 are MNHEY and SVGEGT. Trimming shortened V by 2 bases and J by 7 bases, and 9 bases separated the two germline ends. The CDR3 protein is CASSYNHLEQYF. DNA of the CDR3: TGTGCCAGCAGTTACAATCATCTGGAGCAGTACTTC.

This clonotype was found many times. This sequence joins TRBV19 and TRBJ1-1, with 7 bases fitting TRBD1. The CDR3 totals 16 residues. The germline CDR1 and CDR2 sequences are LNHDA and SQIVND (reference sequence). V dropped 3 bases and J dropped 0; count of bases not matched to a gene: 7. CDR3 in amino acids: CASSIQGQKVNTEAFF. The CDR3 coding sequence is TGTGCCAGTAGTATTCAGGGACAGAAGGTGAACACTGAAGCTTTCTTT. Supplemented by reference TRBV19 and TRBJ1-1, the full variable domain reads DGGITQSPKYLFRKEGQNVTLSCEQNLNHDAMYWYRQDPGQGLRLIYYSQIVNDFQKGDIAEGYSVSREKKESFPLTVTSAQKNPTAFYLCASSIQGQKVNTEAFFGQGTRLTVV.

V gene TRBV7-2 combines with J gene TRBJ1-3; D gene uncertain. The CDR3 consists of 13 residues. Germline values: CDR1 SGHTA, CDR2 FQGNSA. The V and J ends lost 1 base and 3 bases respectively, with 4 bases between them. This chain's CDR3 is CASSLVVGNTIYF. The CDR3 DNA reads TGTGCCAGCAGCTTAGTAGTTGGAAACACCATATATTTT. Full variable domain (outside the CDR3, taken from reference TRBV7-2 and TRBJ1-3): GAGVSQSPSNKVTEKGKDVELRCDPISGHTALYWYRQSLGQGLEFLIYFQGNSAPDKSGLPSDRFSAERTGGSVSTLTIQRTQQEDSAVYLCASSLVVGNTIYFGEGSWLTVV.

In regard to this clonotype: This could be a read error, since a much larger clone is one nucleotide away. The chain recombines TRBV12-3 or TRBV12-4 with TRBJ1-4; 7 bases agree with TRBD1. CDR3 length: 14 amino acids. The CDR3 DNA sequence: TGTGCCAGCAGTCTGAGGGACAGCCTTGAAGAACTGTTTTTT. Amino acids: CASSLRDSLEELFF.

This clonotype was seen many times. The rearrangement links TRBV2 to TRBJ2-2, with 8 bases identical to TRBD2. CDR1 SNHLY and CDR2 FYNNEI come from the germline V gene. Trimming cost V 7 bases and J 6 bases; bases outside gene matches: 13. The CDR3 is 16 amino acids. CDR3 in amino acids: CASKKTSGSSSGELFF. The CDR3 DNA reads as TGTGCCAGCAAGAAAACTAGCGGATCCTCTTCCGGGGAGCTGTTTTTT.

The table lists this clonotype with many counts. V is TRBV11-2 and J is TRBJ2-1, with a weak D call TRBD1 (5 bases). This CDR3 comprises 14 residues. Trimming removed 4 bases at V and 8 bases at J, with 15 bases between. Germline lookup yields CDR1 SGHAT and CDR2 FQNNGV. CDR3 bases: TGTGCCAGCAGCTGGCAGGGATTCGGCGATGAGCAGTTCTTC. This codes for CASSWQGFGDEQFF.

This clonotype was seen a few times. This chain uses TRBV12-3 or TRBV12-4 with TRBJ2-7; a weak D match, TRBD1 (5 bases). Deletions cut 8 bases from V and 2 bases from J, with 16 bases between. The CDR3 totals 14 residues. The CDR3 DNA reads TGTGCCAGCGGCCCCGCAGGACACCCCTACGAGCAGTACTTC. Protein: CASGPAGHPYEQYF.

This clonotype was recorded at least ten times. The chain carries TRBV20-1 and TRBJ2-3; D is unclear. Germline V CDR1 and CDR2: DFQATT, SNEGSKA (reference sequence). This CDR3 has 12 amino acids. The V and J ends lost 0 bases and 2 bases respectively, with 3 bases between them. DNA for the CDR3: TGCAGTGCTAGAGATCCCACAGATACGCAGTATTTT. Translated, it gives CSARDPTDTQYF.

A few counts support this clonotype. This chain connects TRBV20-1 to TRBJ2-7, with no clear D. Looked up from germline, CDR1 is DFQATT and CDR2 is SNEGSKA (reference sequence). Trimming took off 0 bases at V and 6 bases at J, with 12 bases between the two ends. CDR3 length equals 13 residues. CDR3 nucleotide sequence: TGCAGTGCTAGAGATCCCCCAAGAACCGAGCAGTACTTC. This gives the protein CSARDPPRTEQYF.

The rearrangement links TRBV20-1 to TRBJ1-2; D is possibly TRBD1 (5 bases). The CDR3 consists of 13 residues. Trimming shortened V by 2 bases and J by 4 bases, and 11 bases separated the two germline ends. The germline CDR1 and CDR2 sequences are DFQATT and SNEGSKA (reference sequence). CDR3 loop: CSARFREVYGYTF. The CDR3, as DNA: TGCAGTGCTAGATTCAGGGAGGTCTATGGCTACACCTTC.

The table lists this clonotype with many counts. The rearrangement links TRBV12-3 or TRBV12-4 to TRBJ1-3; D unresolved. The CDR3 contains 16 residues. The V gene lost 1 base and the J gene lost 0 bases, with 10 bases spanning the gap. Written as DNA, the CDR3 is TGTGCCAGCAGTTTAGGCCTCCTGCTCTCTGGAAACACCATATATTTT. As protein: CASSLGLLLSGNTIYF.

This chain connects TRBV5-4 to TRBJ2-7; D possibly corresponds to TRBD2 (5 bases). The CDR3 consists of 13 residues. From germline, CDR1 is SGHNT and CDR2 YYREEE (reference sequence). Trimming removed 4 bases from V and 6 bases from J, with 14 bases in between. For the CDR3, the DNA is TGTGCCAGCAGCCTCGAGCGGACCACCGAGCAGTACTTC. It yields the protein CASSLERTTEQYF.

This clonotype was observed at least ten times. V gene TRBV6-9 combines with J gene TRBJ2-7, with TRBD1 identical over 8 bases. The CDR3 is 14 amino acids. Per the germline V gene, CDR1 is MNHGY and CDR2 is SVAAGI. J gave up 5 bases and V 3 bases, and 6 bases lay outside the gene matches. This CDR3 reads CASSYASQGDEQYF. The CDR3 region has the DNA TGTGCCAGCAGTTACGCTTCACAGGGGGACGAGCAGTACTTC.

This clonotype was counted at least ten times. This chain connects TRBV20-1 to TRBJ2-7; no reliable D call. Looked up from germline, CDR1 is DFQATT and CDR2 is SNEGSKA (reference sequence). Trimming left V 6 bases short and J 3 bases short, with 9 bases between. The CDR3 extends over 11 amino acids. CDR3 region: CSAATDYEQYF. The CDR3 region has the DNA TGCAGTGCAGCAACGGACTACGAGCAGTACTTC.

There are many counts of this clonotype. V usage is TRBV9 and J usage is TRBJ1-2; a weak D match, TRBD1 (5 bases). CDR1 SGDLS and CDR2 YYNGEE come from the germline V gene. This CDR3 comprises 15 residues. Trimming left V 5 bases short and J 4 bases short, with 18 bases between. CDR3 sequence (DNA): TGTGCCAGCAGTCGCGGGGGAGGCCCCACCTATGGCTACACCTTC. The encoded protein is CASSRGGGPTYGYTF.

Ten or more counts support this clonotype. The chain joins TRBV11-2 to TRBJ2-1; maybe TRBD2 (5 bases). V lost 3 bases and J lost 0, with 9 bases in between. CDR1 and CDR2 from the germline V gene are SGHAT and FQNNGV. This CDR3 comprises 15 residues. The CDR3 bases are TGTGCCAGCAGCTTTTGGGAGAGCTCCTACAATGAGCAGTTCTTC. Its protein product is CASSFWESSYNEQFF.

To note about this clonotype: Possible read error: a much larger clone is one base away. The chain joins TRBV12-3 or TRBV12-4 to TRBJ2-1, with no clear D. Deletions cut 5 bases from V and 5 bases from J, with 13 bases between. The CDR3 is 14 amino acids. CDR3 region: CASSSWIEDNEQFF. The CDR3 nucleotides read TGTGCCAGCAGTAGCTGGATTGAAGACAATGAGCAGTTCTTC.

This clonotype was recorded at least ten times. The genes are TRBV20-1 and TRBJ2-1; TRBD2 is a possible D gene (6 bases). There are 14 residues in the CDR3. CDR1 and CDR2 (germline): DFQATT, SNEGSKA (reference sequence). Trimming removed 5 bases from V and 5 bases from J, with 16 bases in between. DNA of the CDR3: TGCAGTGCTTTGAGCGGGCTAGACAACAATGAGCAGTTCTTC. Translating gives CSALSGLDNNEQFF.

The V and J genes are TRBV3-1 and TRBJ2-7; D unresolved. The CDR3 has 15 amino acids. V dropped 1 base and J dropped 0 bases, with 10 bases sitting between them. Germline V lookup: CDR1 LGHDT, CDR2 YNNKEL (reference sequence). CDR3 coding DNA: TGTGCCAGCAGCCAAGCTCAGATGAGCTCCTACGAGCAGTACTTC. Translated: CASSQAQMSSYEQYF.

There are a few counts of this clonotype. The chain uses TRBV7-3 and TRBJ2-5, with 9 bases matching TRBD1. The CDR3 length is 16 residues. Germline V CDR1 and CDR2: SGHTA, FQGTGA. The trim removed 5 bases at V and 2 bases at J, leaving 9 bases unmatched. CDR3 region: CASSRTRDRVQETQYF. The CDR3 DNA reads TGTGCCAGCAGCCGGACGAGGGACAGGGTACAAGAGACCCAGTACTTC. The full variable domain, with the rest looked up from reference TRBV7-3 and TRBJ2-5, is GAGVSQTPSNKVTEKGKYVELRCDPISGHTALYWYRQSLGQGPEFLIYFQGTGAADDSGLPNDRFFAVRPEGSVSTLKIQRTERGDSAVYLCASSRTRDRVQETQYFGPGTRLLVL.

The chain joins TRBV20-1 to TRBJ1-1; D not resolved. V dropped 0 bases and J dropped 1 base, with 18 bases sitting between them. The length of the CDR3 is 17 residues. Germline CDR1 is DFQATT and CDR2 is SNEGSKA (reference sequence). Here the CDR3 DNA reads TGCAGTGCTAGAGATTGGGTGCGCAGGCGGCCGAACACTGAAGCTTTCTTT. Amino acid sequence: CSARDWVRRRPNTEAFF.

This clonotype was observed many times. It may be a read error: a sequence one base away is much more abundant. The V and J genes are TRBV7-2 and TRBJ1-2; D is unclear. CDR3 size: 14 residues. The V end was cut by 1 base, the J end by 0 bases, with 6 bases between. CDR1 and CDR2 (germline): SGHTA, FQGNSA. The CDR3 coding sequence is TGTGCCAGCAGCTTAGAGGACGCTAACTATGGCTACACCTTC. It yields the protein CASSLEDANYGYTF.

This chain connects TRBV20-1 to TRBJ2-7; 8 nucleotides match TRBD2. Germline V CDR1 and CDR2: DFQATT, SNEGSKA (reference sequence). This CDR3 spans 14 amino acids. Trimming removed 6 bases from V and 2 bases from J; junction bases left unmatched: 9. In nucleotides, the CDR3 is TGCAGTGCCCTTCCACTAGCGGATACCTACGAGCAGTACTTC. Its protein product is CSALPLADTYEQYF.